This TCR beta chain was obtained from a study of CD8+ T cells in alopecia areata. For the study at large: Tofacitinib continued for 6 to 18 months and was then withheld for 6 months.

Germline CDR1 reads SNHLY; CDR2 reads FYNNEI. J was trimmed by 3 bases and V by 6 bases; bases with no gene match: 2. The CDR3 loop spans 13 amino acids. Treatment described: oral pan-JAK inhibitor, 5-10 mg twice daily. It was cDNA, reverse transcribed from extracted RNA, that served as the sequencing template. Repertoires were generated with immunoSEQ multiplex PCR, while TCRdb's copy carries only in-frame clones and drops some. Among 130,000 to 150,000 clones listed, 75% to 85% were seen once. Notes on the study in general: Lesional scalp exceeded normal scalp in clonality, especially in alopecia totalis/universalis.

Note on this clone: Antigen specificity is unknown.

The clonotype was recovered from a human donor with alopecia areata. The sequences come from CD8+ T cells sorted from blood, collected at week 4, from a patient treated with tofacitinib. The chain uses TRBV2 and TRBJ2-3, with 8 bases aligning to TRBD2. CDR3 sequence (DNA): TGTGCCAGCAGCGGGGGGGCGACAGATACGCAGTATTTT. Translating gives CASSGGATDTQYF.